One sample yielded the 16 T cell receptor beta chains listed below, sequenced in a study of tumor-infiltrating lymphocytes in primary liver carcinoma. The input was about 490 ng total RNA; TCR beta cDNA was made from it with a constant-region primer. Three nested multiplex PCR rounds, a slightly modified ARM-PCR method, built the TCR beta libraries. The opening two PCR rounds, approximately 10 cycles each, paired TRBV1-TRBV30 forward primers with a C-beta reverse primer. TCRdb reprocessed the multiplex PCR reads via MiXCR and lists one record per CDR3 protein. This sample has 330,000 or so distinct CDR3 sequences, with around three fifths found just once. RNA was extracted from whole blood without cell sorting, alongside germline DNA. The sample consisted of peripheral blood. The receptors here all came from a middle-aged man with primary liver carcinoma and hepatitis B virus infection.

This clonotype came up many times. This chain joins TRBV5-5 and TRBJ2-1; possible D gene TRBD1, 5 bases. The V end lost 0 bases, the J end lost 7 bases, and 8 bases lay between the germline ends. Germline CDR1 is SGHKS and CDR2 is YYEKEE (reference sequence). The CDR3 totals 13 residues. This CDR3 reads CASSLARVNEQFF. CDR3 coding DNA: TGTGCCAGCAGCTTGGCCAGGGTAAATGAGCAGTTCTTC.

In this sample, this clonotype turned up many times. This chain links TRBV11-2 with TRBJ2-7; a weak D match, TRBD2 (5 bases). CDR3 size: 15 residues. Trimming removed 1 base from V and 0 bases from J, with 10 bases in between. Germline V CDR1 and CDR2: SGHAT, FQNNGV. CDR3 in amino acids: CASSLGGSSSYEQYF. CDR3 DNA: TGTGCCAGCAGCTTAGGCGGGTCGAGCTCCTACGAGCAGTACTTC. The whole variable domain, filled in from reference TRBV11-2 and TRBJ2-7, reads EAGVAQSPRYKIIEKRQSVAFWCNPISGHATLYWYQQILGQGPKLLIQFQNNGVVDDSQLPKDRFSAERLKGVDSTLKIQPAKLEDSAVYLCASSLGGSSSYEQYFGPGTRLTVT.

This sequence joins TRBV5-6 and TRBJ1-1, with no clear D. V was pared by 1 base and J by 6 bases, with 10 bases between. The germline gives CDR1 SGHDT, CDR2 YYEEEE. This CDR3 has 13 amino acids. In DNA, the CDR3 is TGTGCCAGCAGCTTGTACTGGGGTTCTGAAGCTTTCTTT. Amino acids: CASSLYWGSEAFF.

Points on this clonotype: A much more abundant neighbour one base away suggests this may be a read error. V gene TRBV12-3 or TRBV12-4 combines with J gene TRBJ2-2, with 7 bases lining up with TRBD2. The CDR3 loop spans 15 amino acids. In nucleotides, the CDR3 is TGTGCCAGCAGTTTACGGCGGGGGAACACCAGGGAGCTGTTTTTT. This sequence encodes CASSLRRGNTRELFF.

This clonotype has at least ten counts. The chain links TRBV6-2 or TRBV6-3 to TRBJ2-2; TRBD2 aligns across 13 bases. With V trimmed by 6 bases and J by 9 bases, 10 bases remained unmatched. CDR1 and CDR2 from the germline V gene are MNHEY and SVGEGT. The CDR3 runs 16 residues. The CDR3 sequence: CASSPTTSGRGRELFF. The CDR3, as DNA: TGTGCCAGCAGCCCCACAACTAGCGGGAGGGGCCGGGAGCTGTTTTTT.

This chain uses TRBV6-6 with TRBJ2-1; D is possibly TRBD1 or TRBD2 (5 bases each). Germline-derived CDR1 and CDR2 are MNHNY and SVGAGI (reference sequence). This CDR3 region has 17 residues. The V and J ends lost 2 bases and 2 bases respectively, with 16 bases between them. CDR3 nucleotide sequence: TGTGCCAGCAGTTACCTCGGTCAGCGAGGGGCCTACAATGAGCAGTTCTTC. Residues: CASSYLGQRGAYNEQFF.

Concerning this clonotype: Since a much larger clone is just one base distant, this may be a read error. The CDR3 does not end in the conserved phenylalanine or tryptophan, so this is likely a read error. V is TRBV6-1 and J is TRBJ2-4; 7 bases line up with TRBD2. V lost 2 bases to trimming and J lost 0 bases; unmatched junction nucleotides: 10. This CDR3 spans 18 amino acids. Germline V CDR1 and CDR2: MNHNS, SASEGT. The CDR3 DNA sequence: TGTGCCAGCAGTGAATCTGCGGGGAGGGTACTAGCCAAAAACATTCAGTACTAC. Translation: CASSESAGRVLAKNIQYY.

CDR3 DNA sequence: TGTGCCACCTCGGTCGGAAACACCATATATTTT. It translates to CATSVGNTIYF. The chain links TRBV12-3 or TRBV12-4 to TRBJ1-3; D is unresolved. The CDR3 consists of 11 residues. Trimming cost V 10 bases and J 4 bases, with 8 bases left between them.

A note on this clonotype: Being one base from a much bigger clone, this may be a read error. CDR3 region: CASSHEGGEQYF. CDR3 sequence (DNA): TGTGCCAGCAGCCATGAGGGGGGCGAGCAGTACTTC. The chain is built from TRBV4-2 and TRBJ2-7; possibly TRBD1 or TRBD2 for D (6 bases each). Between the trimmed V and J ends, which lost 3 bases and 6 bases, there was a span of 9 bases. From germline, CDR1 is LGHNA and CDR2 YNFKEQ. The CDR3 consists of 12 residues.

On this clonotype: Because the CDR3 is missing its conserved closing phenylalanine or tryptophan, this is likely a read error. The rearrangement links TRBV6-1 to TRBJ1-1; possibly TRBD1 for D (5 bases). Germline CDR1 reads MNHNS; CDR2 reads SASEGT. CDR3 size: 13 residues. Between the trimmed V and J ends, which lost 1 base and 11 bases, there was a span of 14 bases. The CDR3 protein is CASSEVGGKVAFS. Here the CDR3 DNA reads TGTGCCAGCAGTGAAGTGGGGGGAAAGGTGGCTTTCTCT.

Of note for this clonotype: A much larger clone sits a single nucleotide away, making a read error possible. V is TRBV12-3 or TRBV12-4 and J is TRBJ1-2, with a tentative D call TRBD1 (5 bases). This CDR3 contains 13 residues. DNA of the CDR3: TGTGCCAGCAGTTTCCAAGGGGCGCAGGGCTACGCCTTC. It yields the protein CASSFQGAQGYAF.

Details on this clonotype: One junction end does not reproduce the germline sequence, and a read error may be involved. J is TRBJ2-2 and V is TRBV11-2; weak D call: TRBD2 (6 bases). The CDR3 contains 16 residues. Germline V gene data show CDR1 as SGHAT and CDR2 as FQNNGV. The DNA for the CDR3 is TGTGCCAGCAGCTTAGATTGGCGGGACCACACCGGGGAGCTGTTATTT. Amino acids: CASSLDWRDHTGELLF.

This clonotype was counted between two and nine times. The rearrangement joins TRBV28 to TRBJ2-5; TRBD2 matches 11 bases. Trimming at V came to 8 bases and at J to 4 bases, leaving 3 bases not matched to a gene. The CDR3 consists of 13 residues. Per the germline V gene, CDR1 is MDHEN and CDR2 is SYDVKM. The CDR3 protein is CASVLAGVETQYF. CDR3 bases: TGTGCCAGCGTACTAGCGGGAGTAGAGACCCAGTACTTC.

Of note for this clonotype: This may come from a read error, since a much larger clone is one base off. The CDR3 carries no conserved terminal phenylalanine or tryptophan, so it likely arises from a read error. The chain carries TRBV13 and TRBJ2-1, with D uncertain. Trimming left V 5 bases short and J 0 bases short, with 11 bases between. This CDR3 spans 15 amino acids. Germline-derived CDR1 and CDR2 are PRHDT and FYEKMQ (reference sequence). CDR3 sequence reads: CASSPLKSSYNEQFI. The CDR3 DNA reads TGTGCCAGCAGCCCCCTGAAGAGCTCCTACAATGAGCAGTTCATC.

For this clonotype: The junction departs from germline at one end; a sequencing error may be responsible. V usage is TRBV5-5 and J usage is TRBJ1-1; D is unresolved. Germline CDR1 reads SGHKS; CDR2 reads YYEKEE (reference sequence). This CDR3 has 14 amino acids. CDR3 protein: CTSSSEGSNTEAFF. CDR3 DNA: TGTACCAGCAGCTCGGAGGGTTCGAACACTGAAGCTTTCTTT.

There are many counts of this clonotype. This chain connects TRBV6-2 or TRBV6-3 to TRBJ1-1; no firm D call. The CDR3 runs to 13 residues. V gave up 0 bases and J gave up 5 bases, with 7 bases separating them. Germline V gives CDR1 MNHEY, CDR2 SVGEGT. The CDR3 loop is CASSYSTRTEAFF. Here the CDR3 DNA reads TGTGCCAGCAGTTACTCGACGAGGACTGAAGCTTTCTTT.